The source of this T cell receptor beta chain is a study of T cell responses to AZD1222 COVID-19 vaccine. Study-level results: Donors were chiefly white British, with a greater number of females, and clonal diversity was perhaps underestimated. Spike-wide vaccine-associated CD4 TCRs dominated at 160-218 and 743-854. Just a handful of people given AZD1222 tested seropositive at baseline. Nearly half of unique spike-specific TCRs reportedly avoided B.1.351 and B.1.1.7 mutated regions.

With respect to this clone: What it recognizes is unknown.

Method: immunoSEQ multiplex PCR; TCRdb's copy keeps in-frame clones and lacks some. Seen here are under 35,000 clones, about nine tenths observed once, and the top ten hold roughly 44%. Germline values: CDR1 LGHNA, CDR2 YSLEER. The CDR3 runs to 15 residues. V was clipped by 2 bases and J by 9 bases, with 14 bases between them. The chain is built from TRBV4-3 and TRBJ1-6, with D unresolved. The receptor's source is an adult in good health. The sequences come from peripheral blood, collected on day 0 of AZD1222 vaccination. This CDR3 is CASSQNQNPGSPLHF. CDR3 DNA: TGCGCCAGCAGCCAAAACCAGAACCCTGGTTCACCCCTCCACTTT.